This record concerns one TCR beta chain sequence. Its specificity is not known. These data originate in a study of T cell repertoires in cytomegalovirus infection. Background on the study: TCR beta signatures that were public indicated CMV infection and matching HLA type. Study-wide results and caveats: Using cumulative public TCR beta family frequency, the authors identified those who carried CMV together with the relevant HLA.

TCRdb re-derived calls from the reads in MiXCR, one entry per CDR3 protein. The sample has some 590,000 distinct CDR3 sequences; roughly 42% are singletons. V was cut by 1 base and J by 1 base, with 16 bases left in between. The CDR3 has 17 residues. Germline CDR1 LNHNV, CDR2 YYDKDF (reference sequence). The source is a human donor in good health (CMV status not recorded). Some clones in this sample may be carry-over from other donors' samples. This sample comprised cultured PBMCs, obtained from culture after CMV antigen stimulation. The chain links TRBV15 to TRBJ1-1; the D gene is possibly TRBD1 (6 bases). The CDR3, as DNA: TGTGCCACCAGCAGAGGGCGCTTGGGACAAAAGAACACTGAAGCTTTCTTT. It encodes CATSRGRLGQKNTEAFF.